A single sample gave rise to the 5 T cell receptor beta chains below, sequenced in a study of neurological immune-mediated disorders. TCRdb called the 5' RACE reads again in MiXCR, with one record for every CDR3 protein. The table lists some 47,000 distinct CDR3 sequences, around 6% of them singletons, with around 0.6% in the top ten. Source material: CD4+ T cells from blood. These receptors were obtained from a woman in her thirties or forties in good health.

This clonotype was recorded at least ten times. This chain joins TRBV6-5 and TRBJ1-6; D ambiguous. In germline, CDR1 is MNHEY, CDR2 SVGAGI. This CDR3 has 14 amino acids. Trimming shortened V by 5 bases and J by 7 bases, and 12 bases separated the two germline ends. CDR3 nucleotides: TGTGCCAGCAGTCCCCCGGGTTACAATTCACCCCTCCACTTT. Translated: CASSPPGYNSPLHF.

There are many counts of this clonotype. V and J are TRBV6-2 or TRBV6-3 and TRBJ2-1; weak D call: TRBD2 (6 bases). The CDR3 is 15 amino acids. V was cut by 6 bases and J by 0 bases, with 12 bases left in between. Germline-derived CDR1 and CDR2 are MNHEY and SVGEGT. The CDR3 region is CASRPGTVSYNEQFF. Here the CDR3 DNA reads TGTGCCAGCAGGCCCGGGACTGTCTCCTACAATGAGCAGTTCTTC.

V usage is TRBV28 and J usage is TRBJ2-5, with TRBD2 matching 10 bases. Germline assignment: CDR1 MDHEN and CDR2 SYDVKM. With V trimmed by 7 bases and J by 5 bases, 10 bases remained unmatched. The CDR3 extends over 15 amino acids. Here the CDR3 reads CASIGPSSGSETQYF. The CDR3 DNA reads TGTGCCAGCATCGGCCCGTCTAGCGGGAGTGAGACCCAGTACTTC. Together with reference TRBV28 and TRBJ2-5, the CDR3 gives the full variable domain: DVKVTQSSRYLVKRTGEKVFLECVQDMDHENMFWYRQDPGLGLRLIYFSYDVKMKEKGDIPEGYSVSREKKERFSLILESASTNQTSMYLCASIGPSSGSETQYFGPGTRLLVL.

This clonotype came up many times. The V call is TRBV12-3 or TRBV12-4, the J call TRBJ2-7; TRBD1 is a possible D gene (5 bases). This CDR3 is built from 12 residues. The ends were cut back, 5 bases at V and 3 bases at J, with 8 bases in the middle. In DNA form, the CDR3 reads TGTGCCAGCAGTGCACAGGTCTACGAGCAGTACTTC. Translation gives CASSAQVYEQYF.

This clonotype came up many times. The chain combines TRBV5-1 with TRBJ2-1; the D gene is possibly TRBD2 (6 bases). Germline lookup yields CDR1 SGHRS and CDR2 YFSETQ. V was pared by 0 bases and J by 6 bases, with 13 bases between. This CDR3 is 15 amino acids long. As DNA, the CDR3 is TGCGCCAGCAGCTTGGCGGGGGTAGGGATCAATGAGCAGTTCTTC. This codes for CASSLAGVGINEQFF.